The clone carrying this TCR beta chain has ten or more counts. Here immunoSEQ multiplex PCR was the method, and the copy in TCRdb shows in-frame clones only, minus some. The sample contains a few hundred thousand clones, 80% to 90% of which appear only once. This CDR3 region has 14 residues. V lost 2 bases and J lost 2; bases outside the gene matches: 1. The V gene's germline CDR1 is SGHTA and CDR2 FQGTGA. These data come from a study of cytomegalovirus exposure and HLA in healthy donors. The chain combines TRBV7-3 with TRBJ2-5, with TRBD1 identical over 8 bases. This receptor was obtained from a woman aged 18-30 years in good health and CMV-seronegative. The sequenced material came from PBMCs. As DNA, the CDR3 is TGTGCCAGCAGCTTAGGACAGGGACAAGAGACCCAGTACTTC. It encodes CASSLGQGQETQYF. Full variable domain (missing parts from reference TRBV7-3 and TRBJ2-5): GAGVSQTPSNKVTEKGKYVELRCDPISGHTALYWYRQSLGQGPEFLIYFQGTGAADDSGLPNDRFFAVRPEGSVSTLKIQRTERGDSAVYLCASSLGQGQETQYFGPGTRLLVL.